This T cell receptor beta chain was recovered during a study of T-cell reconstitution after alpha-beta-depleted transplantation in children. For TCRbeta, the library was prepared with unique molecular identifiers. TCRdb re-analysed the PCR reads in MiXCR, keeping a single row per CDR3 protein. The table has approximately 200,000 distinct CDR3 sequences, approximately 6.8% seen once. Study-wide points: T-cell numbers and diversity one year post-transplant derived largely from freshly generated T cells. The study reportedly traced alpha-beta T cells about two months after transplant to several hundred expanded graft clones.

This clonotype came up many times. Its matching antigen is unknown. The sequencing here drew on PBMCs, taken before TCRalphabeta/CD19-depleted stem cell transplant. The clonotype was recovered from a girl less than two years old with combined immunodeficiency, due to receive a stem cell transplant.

CDR3: CASSFSADGWGLFF. The CDR3 DNA sequence: TGTGCCAGCAGCTTTTCGGCGGACGGATGGGGGCTGTTTTTT. The chain links TRBV7-9 to TRBJ2-2; D not resolved. The V and J ends lost 3 bases and 13 bases respectively, with 18 bases between them. From germline, CDR1 is SEHNR and CDR2 FQNEAQ (reference sequence). The CDR3 length is 14 residues. The entire variable domain, with the rest obtained from reference TRBV7-9 and TRBJ2-2, is as follows: DTGVSQNPRHKITKRGQNVTFRCDPISEHNRLYWYRQTLGQGPEFLTYFQNEAQLEKSRLLSDRFSAERPKGSFSTLEIQRTEQGDSAMYLCASSFSADGWGLFFGEGSRLTVL.